The 22 T cell receptor beta chains presented below share a single source sample, sequenced in a study of blood T cells in healthy people across ages. Next came a second PCR, run for roughly 6 to 11 cycles, which used a sample-barcoded 5' primer along with a J-beta primer mix. In TCRdb, the 5' RACE reads were re-called with MiXCR into one record per CDR3 protein. The table records about 1,500,000 distinct CDR3 sequences, 28% of them present only once. Sequences were obtained from blood. All receptors derive from a woman aged 25-40 years in good health.

As regards this clonotype: The junction and the germline gene differ at one end; a read error may be behind it. The chain has TRBV7-2 and TRBJ2-1; 11 bases line up with TRBD2. The germline V gene encodes CDR1 SGHTA and CDR2 FQGNSA. The CDR3 is 17 amino acids. The CDR3 DNA reads TGTGCCGGCAGGTCTACAGAGCCTAGCGGGGGGTACAATGAGCAGTTCTTC. Its translation is CAGRSTEPSGGYNEQFF.

The chain links TRBV5-1 to TRBJ2-1; D is tentatively TRBD1 or TRBD2 (5 bases each). CDR3 length: 15 amino acids. V was cut by 3 bases and J by 3 bases, with 13 bases left in between. Germline V gene sequence: CDR1 SGHRS, CDR2 YFSETQ. As DNA, the CDR3 is TGCGCCAGCAGCTCATCCCAGAGGGGCTACAATGAGCAGTTCTTC. Encoded protein: CASSSSQRGYNEQFF. The whole variable domain, filled in from reference TRBV5-1 and TRBJ2-1, reads KAGVTQTPRYLIKTRGQQVTLSCSPISGHRSVSWYQQTPGQGLQFLFEYFSETQRNKGNFPGRFSGRQFSNSRSEMNVSTLELGDSALYLCASSSSQRGYNEQFFGPGTRLTVL.

This clonotype has just one count. CDR3 sequence (DNA): TGCAGTGCTGAAGGACTAGCGGGGGGCCTCAATGAGCAGTTCTTC. Amino acid sequence: CSAEGLAGGLNEQFF. This rearrangement joins TRBV20-1 to TRBJ2-1; TRBD2 matches at 14 bases. Germline-derived CDR1 and CDR2 are DFQATT and SNEGSKA (reference sequence). This CDR3 region has 15 residues. V shed 5 bases and J 6 bases; nucleotides not matched to a gene: 6.

This clonotype was recorded a few times. J is TRBJ1-6 and V is TRBV10-3, with TRBD1 matching over 11 bases. This CDR3 region has 16 residues. Germline CDR1 ENHRY, CDR2 SYGVKD. Germline trimming cut 3 bases from V and 4 bases from J; bases unmatched to any gene: 2. The CDR3: CAISEGTGGYNSPLHF. CDR3 sequence (DNA): TGTGCCATCAGTGAAGGGACAGGGGGTTATAATTCACCCCTCCACTTT.

This clonotype was seen only a few times. The V gene is TRBV7-3, the J gene TRBJ2-1, with TRBD1 identical over 10 bases. Per the germline V gene, CDR1 is SGHTA and CDR2 is FQGTGA. J lost 7 bases, V lost 5 bases, and 8 bases had no gene match. The CDR3 contains 15 residues. The CDR3 region is CASSPRDRGQNEQFF. The DNA for the CDR3 is TGTGCCAGCAGCCCCCGGGACAGGGGACAGAATGAGCAGTTCTTC.

This clonotype showed up just a few times. CDR3 nucleotide sequence: TGTGCCAGCTCCGGGCCCTTCTATGGCGTAACAAATGAGCAGTTCTTC. Its translation: CASSGPFYGVTNEQFF. V gene TRBV6-1 combines with J gene TRBJ2-1; unclear D gene. CDR1 MNHNS and CDR2 SASEGT come from the germline V gene. Trimming left V 8 bases short and J 7 bases short, with 24 bases between. The CDR3 contains 16 residues.

The sample holds a few counts of this clonotype. This chain uses TRBV7-2 with TRBJ2-7; D is possibly TRBD1 or TRBD2 (5 bases each). The CDR3 contains 13 residues. Looked up from germline, CDR1 is SGHTA and CDR2 is FQGNSA. V shed 9 bases and J shed 1 base, with 13 bases lying between them. The CDR3 here is CASSRRESYEQYF. CDR3 in DNA: TGTGCCAGTTCCCGCAGGGAGTCCTACGAGCAGTACTTC.

This clonotype was observed many times. The chain has TRBV6-5 and TRBJ2-5, with 8 nucleotides matching TRBD2. The V gene's germline CDR1 is MNHEY and CDR2 SVGAGI. Unmatched junction bases numbered 10, after V lost 11 bases and J lost 11 bases. The CDR3 runs to 11 residues. CDR3 nucleotides: TGTGCCGCCACCACTAGCGGAGAGCAGTACTTC. Its protein product is CAATTSGEQYF.

J is TRBJ2-1 and V is TRBV6-2 or TRBV6-3, with TRBD2 matching 9 bases. The CDR3 spans 15 residues. Per germline, CDR1 MNHEY and CDR2 SVGEGT. V dropped 5 bases and J dropped 4; count of bases not matched to a gene: 6. CDR3 in DNA: TGTGCCAGCAGTGTTAGCGGGAGAGAGTACAATGAGCAGTTCTTC. It translates to CASSVSGREYNEQFF.

The chain has TRBV4-1 and TRBJ1-4, with TRBD1 matching 7 bases. The CDR3 covers 16 residues. Germline V lookup: CDR1 MGHRA, CDR2 YSYEKL. The V and J ends lost 2 bases and 3 bases, in that order; junction bases with no gene match: 6. This chain's CDR3 is CASSQPNRGPNEKLFF. CDR3 nucleotide sequence: TGCGCCAGCAGCCAACCTAACAGGGGCCCTAATGAAAAACTGTTTTTT.

The gene calls are TRBV5-1 and TRBJ1-1; possible D gene TRBD1, 5 bases. Looked up from germline, CDR1 is SGHRS and CDR2 is YFSETQ. The ends were cut back, 6 bases at V and 1 base at J, with 19 bases in the middle. CDR3 size: 16 residues. In DNA form, the CDR3 reads TGCGCCAGCAACCCGGGTGGAGGGGATTCGAACACTGAAGCTTTCTTT. Protein product: CASNPGGGDSNTEAFF.

The chain carries TRBV29-1 and TRBJ1-2, with TRBD1 as a possible D gene (5 bases). CDR3 length: 12 residues. Germline-derived CDR1 and CDR2 are SQVTM and ANQGSEA. Between the trimmed V and J ends, which lost 6 bases and 4 bases, there was a span of 12 bases. The CDR3 coding sequence is TGCAGCGTGGTGGGGCAGCCCTATGGCTACACCTTC. Protein sequence: CSVVGQPYGYTF.

CDR3 bases: TGCGCCAGCAGCCCCCAGCGGGGTTCAGATACGCAGTATTTT. Its protein is CASSPQRGSDTQYF. This sequence joins TRBV4-1 and TRBJ2-3; 7 nucleotides line up with TRBD2. The V gene's germline CDR1 is MGHRA and CDR2 YSYEKL. CDR3 size: 14 residues. The V and J ends lost 4 bases and 4 bases, in that order; junction bases with no gene match: 5.

This clonotype has a count of ten or more. The chain is built from TRBV20-1 and TRBJ2-7; no definite D call. This CDR3 has 11 amino acids. Trimming took 5 bases from V and 4 from J, leaving 9 bases between them. Looked up from germline, CDR1 is DFQATT and CDR2 is SNEGSKA (reference sequence). Here the CDR3 DNA reads TGCAGTGCTGGGCTAAGGTACGAGCAGTACTTC. This sequence encodes CSAGLRYEQYF.

For this clonotype: This sequence may be a read error, since a much larger clone differs from it by one base. The chain combines TRBV11-2 with TRBJ1-5; TRBD1 is a possible D gene (5 bases). CDR1 and CDR2 (germline): SGHAT, FQNNGV. The CDR3 runs 21 residues. CDR3 amino acids: CASSLDPQGSSWVPSSQPQHF. CDR3 DNA sequence: TGTGCCAGCAGCTTAGATCCGCAGGGATCTAGTTGGGTCCCGAGCAGTCAGCCCCAGCATTTT.

This clonotype has a count of ten or more. The chain employs TRBV4-1 and TRBJ2-6; possibly TRBD2 for D (6 bases). V was shortened by 0 bases and J by 8 bases, with 14 bases between the two germline ends. CDR1 is MGHRA, CDR2 YSYEKL, per germline. The CDR3 contains 16 residues. The CDR3 DNA sequence: TGCGCCAGCAGCCAAGAATCGGGGGTAGTGACCAACGTCCTGACTTTC. Its translation: CASSQESGVVTNVLTF.

The table lists this clonotype with many counts. This chain uses TRBV28 with TRBJ2-4; a weak D match, TRBD2 (6 bases). Germline V lookup: CDR1 MDHEN, CDR2 SYDVKM. The CDR3 has 15 residues. Trimming stripped 5 bases from V and 5 bases from J, with 16 bases between. This CDR3 is CASSLSGSWENIQYF. In DNA form, the CDR3 reads TGTGCCAGCAGTCTCTCCGGGAGCTGGGAAAACATTCAGTACTTC.

Many counts were recorded for this clonotype. The chain employs TRBV12-3 or TRBV12-4 and TRBJ1-2, with a possible D match to TRBD1 (6 bases). V lost 8 bases and J 8 bases, leaving 15 bases between the germline ends. The CDR3 has 12 amino acids. The CDR3: CASLGPGEGYTF. The CDR3 DNA reads TGTGCCAGCTTGGGGCCAGGGGAGGGCTACACCTTC.

The chain couples TRBV2 to TRBJ2-3; 9 bases fit TRBD2. The CDR3 runs to 18 residues. With V trimmed by 6 bases and J by 3 bases, 16 bases remained unmatched. The V gene's germline CDR1 is SNHLY and CDR2 FYNNEI. CDR3 region: CASSGSGAGGKPTDTQYF. The CDR3 bases are TGTGCCAGCAGCGGGAGCGGTGCGGGGGGGAAACCTACAGATACGCAGTATTTT.

V and J are TRBV5-5 and TRBJ2-1; weak D call: TRBD1 (5 bases). The better agreement between TRBJ2-7 and the DNA end casts doubt on the J call. The CDR3 consists of 14 residues. The germline V gene has CDR1 SGHKS and CDR2 YYEKEE (reference sequence). The CDR3 reads CASSPWTTYNEQYF. The CDR3 bases are TGTGCCAGCAGCCCTTGGACAACCTACAATGAGCAGTACTTC.

There are many counts of this clonotype. The CDR3 nucleotides read TGCAGTGCTAGACGCAATATCAACCGGAATGAGCAGTTCTTC. Translated, it gives CSARRNINRNEQFF. This sequence joins TRBV20-1 and TRBJ2-1, with D unclear. The V gene lost 2 bases and the J gene lost 7 bases, with 15 bases spanning the gap. Germline-derived CDR1 and CDR2 are DFQATT and SNEGSKA (reference sequence). The CDR3 consists of 14 residues.

Ten or more counts support this clonotype. The rearrangement uses TRBV10-1 and TRBJ2-3, with D perhaps TRBD2 (5 bases). Between the trimmed V and J ends, which lost 0 bases and 4 bases, there was a span of 11 bases. The germline gives CDR1 WNHNN, CDR2 SYGVQD (reference sequence). This CDR3 contains 15 residues. Here the CDR3 reads CASSESAGWADTQYF. CDR3 in DNA: TGCGCCAGCAGTGAGTCGGCGGGTTGGGCAGATACGCAGTATTTT.